A selection of T cell receptor beta chains follows, all from one sample in a study of blood T cell repertoires in COVID-19. TCRdb's table, derived via immunoSEQ multiplex PCR, lists solely in-frame clones and lacks some. The sample consists of approximately 77,000 clones, 75% to 85% of them appearing once. Sequencing used peripheral blood. These receptors were collected from a woman in her 70s with acute or convalescent COVID-19. Both conserved end residues are part of each CDR3. The D gene is left open where the match is weak. Clone size is not always given. Where it is, it says once, few, many or a class for expanded clones.

clone_size	j_call	d_call	v_call	cdr3_aa	cdr3_nt
.	TRBJ1-2	.	TRBV7-2	CASSPMLGAYGYTF	TGTGCCAGCAGCCCTATGCTAGGGGCCTATGGCTACACCTTC
.	TRBJ2-3	.	TRBV11-3	CASSLGPRTDTQYF	TGTGCCAGCAGCTTAGGGCCTCGCACAGATACGCAGTATTTT
few	TRBJ1-5	.	TRBV19	CASGGGGTFWGPQHF	TGTGCCAGCGGAGGGGGGGGAACCTTTTGGGGGCCCCAGCATTTT
.	TRBJ2-2	TRBD1	TRBV19	CASSQQGATGELFF	TGTGCCAGTAGTCAACAGGGGGCAACCGGGGAGCTGTTTTTT
once	TRBJ2-3	TRBD1	TRBV15	CATSRKTGLSTDTQYF	TGTGCCACCAGCAGGAAGACAGGGCTTAGCACAGATACGCAGTATTTT
.	TRBJ1-6	TRBD1	TRBV4-3	CASSQLTGENSPLHF	TGCGCCAGCAGCCAACTGACAGGGGAGAATTCACCCCTCCACTTT
.	TRBJ1-6	.	TRBV2	CASRVQGYNSPLHF	TGTGCCAGCAGGGTACAGGGATATAATTCACCCCTCCACTTT
.	TRBJ2-7	TRBD1	TRBV25-1	CASSGTGGTYEQYF	TGTGCCAGCAGCGGTACAGGGGGCACCTACGAGCAGTACTTC
.	TRBJ2-1	TRBD2	TRBV5-5	CASSTSGGLYNEQFF	TGTGCCAGCAGTACTAGCGGGGGCCTCTACAATGAGCAGTTCTTC
.	TRBJ2-5	TRBD1	TRBV19	CASSMGPGQGRVGKTQYF	TGTGCCAGTAGTATGGGCCCAGGACAGGGTCGGGTTGGGAAGACCCAGTACTTC
.	TRBJ1-4	.	TRBV12-3/TRBV12-4	CASSFPLEKLFF	TGTGCCAGCAGTTTTCCCCTTGAAAAACTGTTTTTT
many	TRBJ2-7	TRBD2	TRBV9	CASSVGSGGTYEQYF	TGTGCCAGCAGCGTAGGCAGCGGGGGCACCTACGAGCAGTACTTC
.	TRBJ1-3	.	TRBV21-1	CASSKLIDIDLGPSGNTIYF	TGTGCCAGCAGCAAATTAATCGACATAGACCTCGGTCCCTCTGGAAACACCATATATTTT
once	TRBJ1-1	.	TRBV7-8	CASSQSQDRRDTEAFF	TGTGCCAGCAGCCAATCCCAGGATCGGAGGGACACTGAAGCTTTCTTT
once	TRBJ1-1	.	TRBV6-5	CASSYSGGLGAFF	TGTGCCAGCAGTTACTCGGGTGGGCTGGGAGCTTTCTTT
.	TRBJ2-7	TRBD2	TRBV5-4	CASSLEAGMFDEQYF	TGTGCCAGCAGCTTGGAAGCGGGGATGTTTGACGAGCAGTACTTC
.	TRBJ1-4	.	TRBV19	CASTRDILLFF	TGTGCCAGTACCCGGGACATTCTCCTGTTTTTT
.	TRBJ1-2	TRBD1	TRBV7-8	CASSLERGLVYYGYTF	TGTGCCAGCAGCTTAGAAAGGGGGCTGGTCTACTATGGCTACACCTTC
.	TRBJ2-7	.	TRBV5-1	CASSSLPPGQGFYEQYF	TGCGCCAGCAGCAGTCTACCCCCGGGGCAGGGGTTCTACGAGCAGTACTTC
.	TRBJ1-5	TRBD1	TRBV18	CASSPGGQAYSNQPQHF	TGTGCCAGCTCACCGGGGGGACAGGCATATAGCAATCAGCCCCAGCATTTT
.	TRBJ1-3	.	TRBV4-1	CASSQGEKTGNTIYF	TGCGCCAGCAGCCAAGGGGAGAAGACTGGAAACACCATATATTTT
.	TRBJ2-7	TRBD2	TRBV29-1	CSAVAGGKYEQYF	TGCAGCGCCGTAGCGGGGGGGAAGTACGAGCAGTACTTC
.	TRBJ1-5	.	TRBV7-9	CASSLQGGNQPQHF	TGTGCCAGCAGCCTCCAGGGTGGCAATCAGCCCCAGCATTTT
.	TRBJ2-1	.	TRBV7-2	CASRLGSQGSYNEQFF	TGTGCCAGCAGACTCGGCTCACAGGGCTCCTACAATGAGCAGTTCTTC
.	TRBJ1-1	TRBD1	TRBV10-3	CAISRRTGSTNTEAFF	TGTGCCATCAGTAGGAGGACAGGGTCGACGAACACTGAAGCTTTCTTT
.	TRBJ2-3	.	TRBV19	CASSIVVTDTQYF	TGTGCCAGTAGTATAGTCGTTACAGATACGCAGTATTTT
once	TRBJ1-1	TRBD1	TRBV29-1	CSVDEGANTEAFF	TGCAGCGTTGATGAGGGGGCAAACACTGAAGCTTTCTTT
.	TRBJ1-2	.	TRBV10-3	CAISESLIPGNYGYTF	TGTGCCATCAGTGAGTCGTTAATCCCCGGGAACTATGGCTACACCTTC
.	TRBJ1-3	.	TRBV6-5	CASSSNPSGAGNTIYF	TGTGCCAGCAGTTCCAATCCCTCCGGTGCGGGAAACACCATATATTTT